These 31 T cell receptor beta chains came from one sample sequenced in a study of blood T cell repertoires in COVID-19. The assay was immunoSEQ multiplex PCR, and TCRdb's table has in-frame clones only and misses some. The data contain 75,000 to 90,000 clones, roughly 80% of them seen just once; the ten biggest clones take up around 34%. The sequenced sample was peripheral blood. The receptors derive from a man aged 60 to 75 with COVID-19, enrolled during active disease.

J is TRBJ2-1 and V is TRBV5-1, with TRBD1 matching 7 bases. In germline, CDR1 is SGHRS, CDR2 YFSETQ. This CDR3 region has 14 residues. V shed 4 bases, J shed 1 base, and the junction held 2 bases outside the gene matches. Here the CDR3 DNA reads TGCGCCAGCAGCGGCAGGGGGTCCTACAATGAGCAGTTCTTC. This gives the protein CASSGRGSYNEQFF.

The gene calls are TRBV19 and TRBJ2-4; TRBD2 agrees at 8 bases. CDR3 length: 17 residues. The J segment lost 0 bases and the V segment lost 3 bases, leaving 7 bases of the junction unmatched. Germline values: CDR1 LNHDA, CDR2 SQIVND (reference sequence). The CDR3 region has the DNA TGTGCCAGTAGTATGTCCGGGGGGGCTCTAGCCAAAAACATTCAGTACTTC. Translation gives CASSMSGGALAKNIQYF.

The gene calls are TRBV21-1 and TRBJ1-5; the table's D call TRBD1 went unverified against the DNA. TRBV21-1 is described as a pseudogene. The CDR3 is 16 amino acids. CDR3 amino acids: CASRGKLSGLNQPQHF. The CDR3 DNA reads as TGTGCCAGCAGGGGAAAATTGTCAGGGCTTAATCAGCCCCAGCATTTT.

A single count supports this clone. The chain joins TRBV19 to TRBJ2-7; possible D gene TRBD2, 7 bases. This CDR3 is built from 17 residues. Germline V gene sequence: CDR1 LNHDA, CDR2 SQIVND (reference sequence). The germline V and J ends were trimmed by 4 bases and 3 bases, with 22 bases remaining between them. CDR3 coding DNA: TGTGCCAGTAGTACAAGGGAGAGGGGGGGGAAACGCTACGAGCAGTACTTC. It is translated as CASSTRERGGKRYEQYF.

CDR3 loop: CASSHRQGTSSGNTIYF. CDR3 sequence (DNA): TGTGCCAGTAGCCATAGACAGGGGACGAGCTCTGGAAACACCATATATTTT. The chain employs TRBV19 and TRBJ1-3; 8 bases match TRBD1. Looked up from germline, CDR1 is LNHDA and CDR2 is SQIVND (reference sequence). The CDR3 covers 17 residues. Unmatched junction bases numbered 10, after V lost 6 bases and J lost 0 bases.

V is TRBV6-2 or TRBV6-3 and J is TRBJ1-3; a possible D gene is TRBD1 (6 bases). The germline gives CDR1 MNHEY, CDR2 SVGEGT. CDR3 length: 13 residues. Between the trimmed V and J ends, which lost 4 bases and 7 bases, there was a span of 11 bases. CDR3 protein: CASSFTGINTIYF. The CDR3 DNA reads TGTGCCAGCAGTTTTACAGGGATTAACACCATATATTTT.

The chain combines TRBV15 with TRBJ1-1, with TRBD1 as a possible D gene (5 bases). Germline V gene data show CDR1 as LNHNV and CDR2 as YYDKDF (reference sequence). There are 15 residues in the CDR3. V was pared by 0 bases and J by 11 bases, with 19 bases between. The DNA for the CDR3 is TGTGCCACCAGCAGAGAGCAGAACGTAGGGGCGATGGCTTTCTTT. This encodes CATSREQNVGAMAFF.

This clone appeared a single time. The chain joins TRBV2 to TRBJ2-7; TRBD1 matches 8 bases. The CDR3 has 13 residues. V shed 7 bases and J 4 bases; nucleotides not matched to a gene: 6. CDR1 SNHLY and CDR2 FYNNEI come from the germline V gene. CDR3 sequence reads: CASTGQGSYEQYF. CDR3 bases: TGTGCCAGCACTGGACAGGGATCTTACGAGCAGTACTTC.

CDR3 bases: TGTGCCAGCAGCTTAGCCCAGGTTGTAGCTTTCTTT. Amino acid sequence: CASSLAQVVAFF. This chain links TRBV11-2 with TRBJ1-1; no clear D gene. The CDR3 loop spans 12 amino acids. CDR1 is SGHAT and CDR2 is FQNNGV in the germline V gene. V gave up 1 base and J gave up 10 bases, with 10 bases separating them.

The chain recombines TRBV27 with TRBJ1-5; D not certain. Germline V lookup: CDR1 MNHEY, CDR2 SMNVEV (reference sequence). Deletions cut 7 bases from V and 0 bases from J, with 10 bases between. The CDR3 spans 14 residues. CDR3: CASKRSDSNQPQHF. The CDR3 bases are TGTGCCAGCAAGAGAAGTGATAGCAATCAGCCCCAGCATTTT.

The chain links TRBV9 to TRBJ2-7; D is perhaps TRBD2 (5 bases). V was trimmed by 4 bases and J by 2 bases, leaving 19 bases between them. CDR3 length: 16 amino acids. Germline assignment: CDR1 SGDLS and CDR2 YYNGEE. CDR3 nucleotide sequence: TGTGCCAGCAGCTCGCGGAGTAGCGTCACTCCCTACGAGCAGTACTTC. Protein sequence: CASSSRSSVTPYEQYF. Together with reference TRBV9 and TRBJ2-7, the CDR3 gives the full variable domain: DSGVTQTPKHLITATGQRVTLRCSPRSGDLSVYWYQQSLDQGLQFLIQYYNGEERAKGNILERFSAQQFPDLHSELNLSSLELGDSALYFCASSSRSSVTPYEQYFGPGTRLTVT.

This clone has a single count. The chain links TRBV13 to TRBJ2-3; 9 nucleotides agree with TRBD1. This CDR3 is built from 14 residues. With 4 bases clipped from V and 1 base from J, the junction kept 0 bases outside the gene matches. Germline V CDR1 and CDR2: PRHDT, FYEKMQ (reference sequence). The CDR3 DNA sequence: TGTGCCAGCAGCTGGGACAGGGGCACAGATACGCAGTATTTT. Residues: CASSWDRGTDTQYF.

As DNA, the CDR3 is TGTGCCAGCAGTTCGGGGTGGGGTCAGCCCCAGCATTTT. This codes for CASSSGWGQPQHF. V and J are TRBV27 and TRBJ1-5; D uncertain. V was shortened by 4 bases and J by 6 bases, with 10 bases between the two germline ends. The CDR3 is 13 residues long. Looked up from germline, CDR1 is MNHEY and CDR2 is SMNVEV (reference sequence).

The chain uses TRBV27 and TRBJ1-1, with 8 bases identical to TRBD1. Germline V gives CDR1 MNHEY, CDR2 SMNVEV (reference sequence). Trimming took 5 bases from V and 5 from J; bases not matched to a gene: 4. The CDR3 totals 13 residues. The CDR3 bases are TGTGCCAGCAGTCGACAGGGGTGGACTGAAGCTTTCTTT. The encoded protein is CASSRQGWTEAFF.

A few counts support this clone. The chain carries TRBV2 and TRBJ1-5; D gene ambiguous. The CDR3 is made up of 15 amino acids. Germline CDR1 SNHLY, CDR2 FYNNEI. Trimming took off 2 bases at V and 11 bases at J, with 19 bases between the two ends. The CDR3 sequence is CASSEFGFPGRAQHF. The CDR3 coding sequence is TGTGCCAGCAGTGAATTTGGGTTCCCTGGGAGAGCCCAGCATTTT. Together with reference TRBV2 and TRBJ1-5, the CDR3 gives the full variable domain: EPEVTQTPSHQVTQMGQEVILRCVPISNHLYFYWYRQILGQKVEFLVSFYNNEISEKSEIFDDQFSVERPDGSNFTLKIRSTKLEDSAMYFCASSEFGFPGRAQHFGDGTRLSIL.

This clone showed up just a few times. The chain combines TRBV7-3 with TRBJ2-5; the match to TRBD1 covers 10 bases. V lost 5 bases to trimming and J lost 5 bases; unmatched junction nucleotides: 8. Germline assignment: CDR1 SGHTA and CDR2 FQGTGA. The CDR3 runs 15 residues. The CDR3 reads CASSPDRGRWETQYF. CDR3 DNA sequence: TGTGCCAGCAGCCCCGACAGGGGGCGCTGGGAGACCCAGTACTTC.

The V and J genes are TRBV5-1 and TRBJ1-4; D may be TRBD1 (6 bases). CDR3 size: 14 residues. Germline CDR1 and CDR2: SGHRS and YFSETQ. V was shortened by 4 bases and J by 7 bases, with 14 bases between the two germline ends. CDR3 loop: CASSPVGGSEKLFF. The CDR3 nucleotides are TGCGCCAGCAGCCCGGTAGGGGGAAGTGAAAAACTGTTTTTT. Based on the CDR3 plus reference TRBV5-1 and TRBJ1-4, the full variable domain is KAGVTQTPRYLIKTRGQQVTLSCSPISGHRSVSWYQQTPGQGLQFLFEYFSETQRNKGNFPGRFSGRQFSNSRSEMNVSTLELGDSALYLCASSPVGGSEKLFFGSGTQLSVL.

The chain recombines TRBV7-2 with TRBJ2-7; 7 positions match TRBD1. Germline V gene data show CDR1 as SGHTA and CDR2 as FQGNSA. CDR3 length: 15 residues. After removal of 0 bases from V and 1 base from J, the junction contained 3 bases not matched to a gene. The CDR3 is CASSLALDRSYEQYF. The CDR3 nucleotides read TGTGCCAGCAGCTTAGCGCTGGACAGGTCCTACGAGCAGTACTTC.

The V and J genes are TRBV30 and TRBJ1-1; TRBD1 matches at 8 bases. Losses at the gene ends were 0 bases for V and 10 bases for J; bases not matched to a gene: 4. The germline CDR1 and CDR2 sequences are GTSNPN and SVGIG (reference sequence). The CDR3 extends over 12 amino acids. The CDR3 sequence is CAWSVLTGVAFF. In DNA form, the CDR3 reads TGTGCCTGGAGTGTACTGACAGGGGTAGCTTTCTTT.

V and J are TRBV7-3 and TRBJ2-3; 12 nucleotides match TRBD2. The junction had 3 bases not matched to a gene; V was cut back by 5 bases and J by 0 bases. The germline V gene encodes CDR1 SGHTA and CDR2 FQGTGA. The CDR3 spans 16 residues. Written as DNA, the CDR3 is TGTGCCAGCAGCCCAGGACTAGCGGGAAGCACAGATACGCAGTATTTT. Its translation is CASSPGLAGSTDTQYF.

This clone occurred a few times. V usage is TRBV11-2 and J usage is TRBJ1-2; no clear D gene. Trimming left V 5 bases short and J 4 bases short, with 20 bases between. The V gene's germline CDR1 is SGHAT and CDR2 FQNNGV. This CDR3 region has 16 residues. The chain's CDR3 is CASSALGGRTSYGYTF. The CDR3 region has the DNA TGTGCCAGCAGCGCCTTGGGAGGGCGTACCAGCTATGGCTACACCTTC.

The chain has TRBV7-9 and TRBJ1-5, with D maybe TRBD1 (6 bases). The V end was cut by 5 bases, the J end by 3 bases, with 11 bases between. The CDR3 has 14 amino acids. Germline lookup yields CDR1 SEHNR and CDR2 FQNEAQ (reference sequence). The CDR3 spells CASSQTGSNQPQHF. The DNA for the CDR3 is TGTGCCAGCAGCCAAACAGGGTCCAATCAGCCCCAGCATTTT.

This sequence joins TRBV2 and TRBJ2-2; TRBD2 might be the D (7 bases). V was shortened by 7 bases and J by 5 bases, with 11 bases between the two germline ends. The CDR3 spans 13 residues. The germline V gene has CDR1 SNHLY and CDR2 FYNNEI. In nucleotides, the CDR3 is TGTGCCAGCAACCGGGGGGCGACCGGGGAGCTGTTTTTT. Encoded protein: CASNRGATGELFF.

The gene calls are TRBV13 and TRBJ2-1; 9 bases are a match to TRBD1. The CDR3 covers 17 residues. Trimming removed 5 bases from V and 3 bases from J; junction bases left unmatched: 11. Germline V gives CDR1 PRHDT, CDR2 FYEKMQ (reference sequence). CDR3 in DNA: TGTGCCAGCAGCCGAGGAACAGGGGGCCGGCTCTACAATGAGCAGTTCTTC. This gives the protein CASSRGTGGRLYNEQFF.

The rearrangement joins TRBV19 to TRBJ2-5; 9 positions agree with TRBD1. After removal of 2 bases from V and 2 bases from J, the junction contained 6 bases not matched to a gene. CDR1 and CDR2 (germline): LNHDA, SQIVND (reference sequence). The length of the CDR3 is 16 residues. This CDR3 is CASSISAQGAQETQYF. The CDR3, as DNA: TGTGCCAGTAGTATATCAGCACAGGGGGCGCAAGAGACCCAGTACTTC.

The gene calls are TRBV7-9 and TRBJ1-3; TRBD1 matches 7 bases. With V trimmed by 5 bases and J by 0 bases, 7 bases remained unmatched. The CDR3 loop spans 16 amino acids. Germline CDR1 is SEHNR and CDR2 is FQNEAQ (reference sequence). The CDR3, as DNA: TGTGCCAGCAGCAAGACGGGACAGAGCTCTGGAAACACCATATATTTT. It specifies CASSKTGQSSGNTIYF.

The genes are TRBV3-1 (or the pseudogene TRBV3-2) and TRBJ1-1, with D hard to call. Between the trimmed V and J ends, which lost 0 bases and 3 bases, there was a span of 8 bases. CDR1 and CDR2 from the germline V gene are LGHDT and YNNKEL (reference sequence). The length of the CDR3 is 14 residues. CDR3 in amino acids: CASSQDPSYTEAFF. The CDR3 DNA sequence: TGTGCCAGCAGCCAAGATCCTAGTTACACTGAAGCTTTCTTT.

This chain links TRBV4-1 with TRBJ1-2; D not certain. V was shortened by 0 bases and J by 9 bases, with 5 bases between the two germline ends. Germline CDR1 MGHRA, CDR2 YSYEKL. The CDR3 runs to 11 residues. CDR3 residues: CASSQDYSYTF. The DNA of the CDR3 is TGCGCCAGCAGCCAAGATTACAGCTACACCTTC.

This CDR3 reads CASSKTTGGCSGNTIYF. CDR3 in DNA: TGTGCCAGCAGCAAAACGACAGGGGGCTGCTCTGGAAACACCATATATTTT. The rearrangement joins TRBV21-1 to TRBJ1-3; no check of the table's D call, TRBD1, against the DNA was made. TRBV21-1 is given as a pseudogene. CDR3 size: 17 residues.

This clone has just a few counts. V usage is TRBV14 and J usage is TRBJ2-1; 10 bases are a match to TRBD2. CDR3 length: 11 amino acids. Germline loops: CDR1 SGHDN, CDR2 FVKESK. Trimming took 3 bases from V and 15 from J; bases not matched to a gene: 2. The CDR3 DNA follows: TGTGCCAGCAGCCACAGCGGGAGGGCGTTCTTC. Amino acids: CASSHSGRAFF.

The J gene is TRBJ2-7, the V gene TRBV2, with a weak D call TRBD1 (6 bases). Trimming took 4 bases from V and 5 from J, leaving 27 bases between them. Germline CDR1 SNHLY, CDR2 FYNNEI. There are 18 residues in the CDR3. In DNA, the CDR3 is TGTGCCAGCAGTGTTGTCCCGGGACATAATTCACGCTTGCACGAGCAGTACTTC. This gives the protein CASSVVPGHNSRLHEQYF.